A single sample is the source of the 23 T cell receptor beta chains below, sequenced in a study of molecular identifiers for immune sequencing clone quantification. TCRdb itself ran the PCR reads through MiXCR, one entry per CDR3 protein. This table has about 640,000 distinct CDR3 sequences, less than 20% appearing once. The sequencing sample was made of naive CD8+ T cells from blood, with Jurkat cell RNA spiked in. Subset noted: FACS-sorted CD8+CD4-CCR7+CD45RA+ naive T cells. Receptors were obtained from a human donor in good health. Some libraries in this study had Jurkat cell RNA spiked in.

This clonotype was counted ten times or more. The chain couples TRBV24-1 to TRBJ2-2; D may be TRBD1 (6 bases). The germline V and J ends were trimmed by 4 bases and 6 bases, with 14 bases remaining between them. Germline CDR1 and CDR2: KGHDR and SFDVKD. This CDR3 comprises 15 residues. CDR3 in amino acids: CATSDLNRAPGELFF. The CDR3 nucleotides read TGTGCCACCAGTGACTTGAACAGGGCCCCCGGGGAGCTGTTTTTT.

J is TRBJ2-2 and V is TRBV6-5; 11 bases agree with TRBD2. V was pared by 1 base and J by 2 bases, with 9 bases of the junction left unmatched. The CDR3 length is 19 residues. Germline V gene sequence: CDR1 MNHEY, CDR2 SVGAGI. The CDR3 sequence is CASSYWALAGDANTGELFF. The CDR3 DNA sequence: TGTGCCAGCAGTTACTGGGCACTAGCGGGGGACGCTAACACCGGGGAGCTGTTTTTT.

The rearrangement links TRBV20-1 to TRBJ1-1; the D gene is possibly TRBD1 (5 bases). The CDR3 has 14 amino acids. V was trimmed by 1 base and J by 5 bases, leaving 14 bases between them. Germline lookup yields CDR1 DFQATT and CDR2 SNEGSKA (reference sequence). CDR3 sequence reads: CSARVAGDGTEAFF. CDR3 nucleotides: TGCAGTGCTAGAGTGGCGGGGGATGGAACTGAAGCTTTCTTT.

This clonotype was seen at least ten times. The rearrangement uses TRBV9 and TRBJ2-6, with 9 bases lining up with TRBD1. The germline V gene has CDR1 SGDLS and CDR2 YYNGEE. The CDR3 spans 18 residues. The V and J ends lost 4 bases and 0 bases, in that order; junction bases with no gene match: 8. The CDR3 region has the DNA TGTGCCAGCAGCTTGGGGGGACAGGGAGTCTCTGGGGCCAACGTCCTGACTTTC. Amino acids: CASSLGGQGVSGANVLTF.

To note about this clonotype: One end of the junction is discordant with germline, which a read error may explain. The rearrangement uses TRBV4-1 and TRBJ1-1, with no clear D. CDR3 length: 13 residues. Germline V CDR1 and CDR2: MGHRA, YSYEKL. The CDR3, as DNA: TGCGCCAGCAGCCAGATAGGTCGCACTGAAGCTCTCTTT. It is translated as CASSQIGRTEALF.

On this clonotype: This may stem from a read error, because a much larger clone lies one nucleotide away. This chain uses TRBV30 with TRBJ1-1; D remains ambiguous. The CDR3 runs to 12 residues. Trimming pared 1 base from V and 2 bases from J, leaving 5 bases between. CDR1 and CDR2 (germline): GTSNPN, SVGIG (reference sequence). The CDR3, as DNA: TGTGCCTGGAGTGCAATAAACACTGAAGCTTTCTTT. It encodes CAWSAINTEAFF.

This clonotype was seen only a few times. J is TRBJ1-5 and V is TRBV9, with TRBD1 identical over 9 bases. The germline V gene encodes CDR1 SGDLS and CDR2 YYNGEE. The CDR3 extends over 14 amino acids. The J segment lost 5 bases and the V segment lost 3 bases, leaving 3 bases of the junction unmatched. The CDR3 bases are TGTGCCAGCAGCGCGGGACAGGGCGATCAGCCCCAGCATTTT. It specifies CASSAGQGDQPQHF.

This clonotype was seen ten or more times. The chain employs TRBV20-1 and TRBJ1-1, with TRBD1 identical over 10 bases. The V and J ends lost 2 bases and 1 base, in that order; junction bases with no gene match: 13. The CDR3 length is 18 residues. Germline V gene data show CDR1 as DFQATT and CDR2 as SNEGSKA (reference sequence). The DNA of the CDR3 is TGCAGTGCTAGATCAAGACCGGGACAGGGGATGAAGAACACTGAAGCTTTCTTT. Translation: CSARSRPGQGMKNTEAFF.

This clonotype has at least ten counts. J is TRBJ2-2 and V is TRBV12-3 or TRBV12-4; D is undetermined. The CDR3 is 13 amino acids. Trimming removed 3 bases at V and 4 bases at J, with 6 bases between. In DNA, the CDR3 is TGTGCCAGCAGTTTTACCAGCACCGGGGAGCTGTTTTTT. Amino acids: CASSFTSTGELFF.

Worth noting for this clonotype: Given a much more abundant clone one base away, this may be a read error. Since no conserved phenylalanine or tryptophan closes the CDR3, a read error is the likely cause. V and J are TRBV12-3 or TRBV12-4 and TRBJ2-1, with a weak D call TRBD2 (5 bases). V was pared by 4 bases and J by 12 bases, with 10 bases between. There are 11 residues in the CDR3. The CDR3 is CASSSGRGQFY. For the CDR3, the DNA is TGTGCCAGCAGTTCGGGCCGGGGGCAGTTCTAC.

Ten or more counts support this clonotype. The V and J genes are TRBV14 and TRBJ2-7; 11 bases are a match to TRBD2. The CDR3 runs 15 residues. V lost 4 bases and J lost 7; bases outside the gene matches: 9. Germline values: CDR1 SGHDN, CDR2 FVKESK. The CDR3 nucleotides read TGTGCCAGCAGCCTACGACTAGCGGGATCGGGAGAGCAGTACTTC. This gives the protein CASSLRLAGSGEQYF.

This clonotype was seen ten or more times. CDR3 sequence reads: CASSQERALQGTDTQYF. The DNA of the CDR3 is TGCGCCAGCAGCCAAGAGAGGGCCCTTCAGGGAACAGATACGCAGTATTTT. The chain joins TRBV4-3 to TRBJ2-3; TRBD1 or TRBD2 may be the D gene (5 bases each). Germline V lookup: CDR1 LGHNA, CDR2 YSLEER. V was shortened by 0 bases and J by 3 bases, with 16 bases between the two germline ends. This CDR3 has 17 amino acids.

The chain recombines TRBV24-1 with TRBJ2-2, with D possibly matching TRBD2 (5 bases). Germline V gene lookup returns CDR1 KGHDR and CDR2 SFDVKD. The CDR3 runs to 16 residues. The V and J ends lost 4 bases and 2 bases respectively, with 13 bases between them. The CDR3 spells CATSDTVRDNTGELFF. The CDR3 DNA is TGTGCCACCAGTGACACCGTCCGGGATAACACCGGGGAGCTGTTTTTT.

The chain joins TRBV3-1 to TRBJ2-1; 12 bases are a match to TRBD2. The CDR3 is 19 residues long. CDR1 and CDR2 from the germline V gene are LGHDT and YNNKEL (reference sequence). J gave up 7 bases and V 1 base, and 14 bases lay outside the gene matches. CDR3 residues: CASSQARPGLAGFRNEQFF. The CDR3 nucleotides are TGTGCCAGCAGCCAAGCGCGCCCCGGACTAGCGGGGTTCAGGAATGAGCAGTTCTTC.

This clonotype has ten or more counts. V is TRBV28 and J is TRBJ1-1; D is unresolved. Germline CDR1 reads MDHEN; CDR2 reads SYDVKM. This CDR3 contains 12 residues. The ends were cut back, 9 bases at V and 0 bases at J, with 8 bases in the middle. The CDR3 bases are TGTGCCAGAGGGTCGGTGAACACTGAAGCTTTCTTT. This translates into CARGSVNTEAFF.

In its sample, this clonotype was seen a few times. This chain connects TRBV12-3 or TRBV12-4 to TRBJ2-4; the D gene is possibly TRBD1 (6 bases). The germline V and J ends were trimmed by 6 bases and 8 bases, with 17 bases remaining between them. This CDR3 has 14 residues. This CDR3 is CASSETGTFDIQYF. Here the CDR3 DNA reads TGTGCCAGCAGCGAAACCGGGACATTCGACATTCAGTACTTC.

This clonotype has at least ten counts. The rearrangement uses TRBV29-1 and TRBJ1-5; maybe TRBD1 (5 bases). The germline V and J ends were trimmed by 2 bases and 1 base, with 9 bases remaining between them. The V gene's germline CDR1 is SQVTM and CDR2 ANQGSEA. This CDR3 region has 14 residues. The CDR3 region is CSVESGDSNQPQHF. In nucleotides, the CDR3 is TGCAGCGTTGAATCCGGGGACAGCAATCAGCCCCAGCATTTT.

In its sample, this clonotype was seen many times. The chain has TRBV4-2 and TRBJ2-3; D remains unclear. The CDR3 consists of 14 residues. V lost 0 bases and J 6 bases, leaving 10 bases between the germline ends. Germline V gene sequence: CDR1 LGHNA, CDR2 YNFKEQ. The CDR3 loop is CASSQDLGPDTQYF. The CDR3 DNA sequence: TGTGCCAGCAGCCAAGATCTAGGACCGGATACGCAGTATTTT.

This clonotype appeared many times. V is TRBV20-1 and J is TRBJ2-7; D is possibly TRBD2 (6 bases). V lost 2 bases, J lost 7 bases, and 21 bases lay in between. This CDR3 has 15 amino acids. CDR1 is DFQATT and CDR2 is SNEGSKA in the germline V gene (reference sequence). DNA of the CDR3: TGCAGTGCTAGAAATCGGGAGTGGTCGATAGGGGAGCAGTACTTC. Amino acid sequence: CSARNREWSIGEQYF.

This clonotype was recorded a few times. The chain links TRBV10-3 to TRBJ2-7; D perhaps matches TRBD1 (5 bases). Trimming removed 9 bases at V and 5 bases at J, with 17 bases between. This CDR3 has 13 residues. Germline-derived CDR1 and CDR2 are ENHRY and SYGVKD. The chain's CDR3 is CAISVDSLDEQYF. In nucleotides, the CDR3 is TGTGCCATTTCAGTCGACAGCCTCGACGAGCAGTACTTC.

This clonotype was recorded many times. This chain joins TRBV11-2 and TRBJ2-3; 7 bases match TRBD2. Germline values: CDR1 SGHAT, CDR2 FQNNGV. The CDR3 totals 15 residues. V lost 3 bases to trimming and J lost 3 bases; unmatched junction nucleotides: 6. The CDR3 DNA is TGTGCCAGCAGCTTGTGGAGCGGGGAAACAGATACGCAGTATTTT. This sequence encodes CASSLWSGETDTQYF.

This clonotype occurred many times. This chain joins TRBV5-1 and TRBJ2-3, with 7 nucleotides matching TRBD2. Germline lookup yields CDR1 SGHRS and CDR2 YFSETQ. After removal of 0 bases from V and 6 bases from J, the junction contained 7 bases not matched to a gene. This CDR3 region has 15 residues. The CDR3 nucleotides read TGCGCCAGCAGCTTGGGGGGACTACAGCAGGATACGCAGTATTTT. It yields the protein CASSLGGLQQDTQYF.

There are a few counts of this clonotype. V and J are TRBV7-9 and TRBJ1-1; possible D gene TRBD1, 5 bases. The CDR3 has 16 amino acids. CDR1 is SEHNR and CDR2 is FQNEAQ in the germline V gene (reference sequence). The germline V and J ends were trimmed by 5 bases and 0 bases, with 16 bases remaining between them. The CDR3 region is CASSPPPDSLNTEAFF. Written as DNA, the CDR3 is TGTGCCAGCAGCCCCCCCCCCGACAGCTTGAACACTGAAGCTTTCTTT. Supplemented by reference TRBV7-9 and TRBJ1-1, the full variable domain reads DTGVSQNPRHKITKRGQNVTFRCDPISEHNRLYWYRQTLGQGPEFLTYFQNEAQLEKSRLLSDRFSAERPKGSFSTLEIQRTEQGDSAMYLCASSPPPDSLNTEAFFGQGTRLTVV.